What follows are 27 T cell receptor beta chains derived from one specimen sequenced in a study of blood T cell repertoires in COVID-19. Clones were read by immunoSEQ multiplex PCR, and TCRdb kept only the in-frame ones, dropping some. The sample carries under 150,000 clones, 84% recorded once. Sequencing input: PBMCs or T cells enriched from blood (not recorded which). These receptor sequences come from a man over 45 in a cohort exposed to, infected with or recovered from COVID-19 (not recorded which).

The chain joins TRBV18 to TRBJ2-7; TRBD2 matches at 11 bases. The V gene's germline CDR1 is KGHSH and CDR2 LQKENI. J lost 2 bases, V lost 3 bases, and 9 bases had no gene match. This CDR3 is 17 amino acids long. The CDR3 DNA sequence: TGTGCCAGCTCACCTTCCGGGACTAGCGGCTTAACCTACGAGCAGTACTTC. As protein: CASSPSGTSGLTYEQYF.

The CDR3 loop reads CASSSRPYQNPHEQYF. CDR3 DNA sequence: TGTGCCAGCAGCTCGAGGCCCTACCAAAACCCCCACGAGCAGTACTTC. The V and J genes are TRBV5-6 and TRBJ2-7; D is undetermined. This CDR3 is 16 amino acids long. The V and J ends lost 3 bases and 5 bases respectively, with 21 bases between them. Germline assignment: CDR1 SGHDT and CDR2 YYEEEE.

The chain joins TRBV5-1 to TRBJ2-2; possible D gene TRBD1, 6 bases. Germline lookup yields CDR1 SGHRS and CDR2 YFSETQ. The ends were cut back, 5 bases at V and 5 bases at J, with 19 bases in the middle. CDR3 size: 16 residues. Here the CDR3 reads CASRGTTTVLTGELFF. As DNA, the CDR3 is TGCGCCAGCAGGGGGACAACGACCGTACTAACCGGGGAGCTGTTTTTT. Full variable domain (rest looked up from reference TRBV5-1 and TRBJ2-2): KAGVTQTPRYLIKTRGQQVTLSCSPISGHRSVSWYQQTPGQGLQFLFEYFSETQRNKGNFPGRFSGRQFSNSRSEMNVSTLELGDSALYLCASRGTTTVLTGELFFGEGSRLTVL.

CDR3 amino acids: CASSYTVGQGALGYTF. The CDR3 DNA reads as TGTGCCAGCAGTTACACTGTGGGACAGGGGGCTCTTGGCTACACCTTC. V gene TRBV6-5 combines with J gene TRBJ1-2; 12 bases map to TRBD1. Germline V gene sequence: CDR1 MNHEY, CDR2 SVGAGI. After removal of 2 bases from V and 7 bases from J, the junction contained 8 bases not matched to a gene. The CDR3 has 16 amino acids.

The gene calls are TRBV28 and TRBJ2-1, with TRBD1 matching 7 bases. The germline V gene has CDR1 MDHEN and CDR2 SYDVKM. The junction had 9 bases not matched to a gene; V was cut back by 7 bases and J by 0 bases. The CDR3 spans 16 residues. Written as DNA, the CDR3 is TGTGCCAGCAAGGGGGCGCCGGTAAGCTCCTACAATGAGCAGTTCTTC. It codes for CASKGAPVSSYNEQFF. Using reference TRBV28 and TRBJ2-1 for the parts outside the CDR3, the full variable domain is DVKVTQSSRYLVKRTGEKVFLECVQDMDHENMFWYRQDPGLGLRLIYFSYDVKMKEKGDIPEGYSVSREKKERFSLILESASTNQTSMYLCASKGAPVSSYNEQFFGPGTRLTVL.

This chain connects TRBV14 to TRBJ1-5, with a tentative D call TRBD1 (6 bases). Germline V gene sequence: CDR1 SGHDN, CDR2 FVKESK. V shed 1 base and J shed 0 bases, with 16 bases lying between them. The CDR3 is 18 residues long. As DNA, the CDR3 is TGTGCCAGCAGCCAAGGGTCCCACAGGGACGATAGCAATCAGCCCCAGCATTTT. This encodes CASSQGSHRDDSNQPQHF. Together with reference TRBV14 and TRBJ1-5, the CDR3 gives the full variable domain: EAGVTQFPSHSVIEKGQTVTLRCDPISGHDNLYWYRRVMGKEIKFLLHFVKESKQDESGMPNNRFLAERTGGTYSTLKVQPAELEDSGVYFCASSQGSHRDDSNQPQHFGDGTRLSIL.

The chain carries TRBV4-1 and TRBJ2-3; the match to TRBD2 covers 13 bases. Unmatched junction bases numbered 8, after V lost 7 bases and J lost 4 bases. The germline V gene encodes CDR1 MGHRA and CDR2 YSYEKL. CDR3 length: 16 residues. In DNA, the CDR3 is TGCGCCAGCAAGCTTCGGACTAGCGGGAGCGCAGATACGCAGTATTTT. Protein: CASKLRTSGSADTQYF.

This clone showed up just a few times. The gene calls are TRBV5-1 and TRBJ2-2; maybe TRBD1 (6 bases). Trimming left V 0 bases short and J 2 bases short, with 14 bases between. The germline gives CDR1 SGHRS, CDR2 YFSETQ. The CDR3 runs 17 residues. CDR3 sequence reads: CASSLGSGQINTGELFF. In nucleotides, the CDR3 is TGCGCCAGCAGCTTGGGATCCGGACAGATCAACACCGGGGAGCTGTTTTTT.

The rearrangement joins TRBV20-1 to TRBJ1-2; D gene ambiguous. Per germline, CDR1 DFQATT and CDR2 SNEGSKA (reference sequence). The CDR3 extends over 11 amino acids. The CDR3 region has the DNA TGCACCGGGTCGGTCCTCGAAGGCTACACCTTC. Translated, it gives CTGSVLEGYTF.

The rearrangement joins TRBV18 to TRBJ2-7; TRBD2 matches at 13 bases. Germline V gene data show CDR1 as KGHSH and CDR2 as LQKENI. V was pared by 5 bases and J by 9 bases, with 7 bases of the junction left unmatched. This CDR3 contains 14 residues. The CDR3 spells CASSRTSGSQSQYF. Here the CDR3 DNA reads TGTGCCAGCTCAAGGACTAGCGGGAGTCAGTCGCAGTACTTC.

The CDR3 spells CATLGGPQSYGYTF. CDR3 bases: TGTGCCACCCTCGGGGGGCCCCAAAGCTATGGCTACACCTTC. V usage is TRBV10-3 and J usage is TRBJ1-2, with a tentative D call TRBD1 (6 bases). Germline V gives CDR1 ENHRY, CDR2 SYGVKD. Trimming left V 10 bases short and J 4 bases short, with 19 bases between. The CDR3 sequence is 14 residues long.

CDR3 residues: CASSLRQGGSYNEQFF. In DNA form, the CDR3 reads TGTGCCAGCAGTTTAAGACAGGGGGGGTCCTACAATGAGCAGTTCTTC. The V and J genes are TRBV28 and TRBJ2-1, with TRBD1 matching over 9 bases. V shed 2 bases, J shed 1 base, and the junction held 3 bases outside the gene matches. Germline values: CDR1 MDHEN, CDR2 SYDVKM. CDR3 length equals 16 residues. The full variable domain, rest sourced from reference TRBV28 and TRBJ2-1, is DVKVTQSSRYLVKRTGEKVFLECVQDMDHENMFWYRQDPGLGLRLIYFSYDVKMKEKGDIPEGYSVSREKKERFSLILESASTNQTSMYLCASSLRQGGSYNEQFFGPGTRLTVL.

The genes are TRBV30 and TRBJ2-5; D is possibly TRBD1 (5 bases). CDR3 length: 13 amino acids. Trimming took 1 base from V and 5 from J, leaving 11 bases between them. The V gene's germline CDR1 is GTSNPN and CDR2 SVGIG (reference sequence). The CDR3 region is CAWSGSGLETQYF. The CDR3 bases are TGTGCCTGGAGTGGATCAGGGCTCGAGACCCAGTACTTC.

The rearrangement joins TRBV27 to TRBJ2-7; possibly TRBD1 for D (6 bases). Germline values: CDR1 MNHEY, CDR2 SMNVEV (reference sequence). Trimming removed 5 bases at V and 2 bases at J, with 13 bases between. This CDR3 has 14 residues. CDR3 amino acids: CASSPGQPAYEQYF. The CDR3 DNA reads TGTGCCAGCAGTCCCGGACAGCCGGCCTACGAGCAGTACTTC.

This clone turned up a few times. The rearrangement links TRBV6-5 to TRBJ2-7, with 7 positions matching TRBD1. The CDR3 totals 14 residues. V shed 2 bases, J shed 3 bases, and the junction held 4 bases outside the gene matches. Germline-derived CDR1 and CDR2 are MNHEY and SVGAGI. CDR3 in amino acids: CASSYAGTDYEQYF. The CDR3 DNA follows: TGTGCCAGCAGTTACGCCGGGACAGACTACGAGCAGTACTTC.

The chain joins TRBV5-1 to TRBJ2-2; TRBD1 aligns across 7 bases. CDR3 length: 15 residues. V was pared by 4 bases and J by 2 bases, with 5 bases of the junction left unmatched. Looked up from germline, CDR1 is SGHRS and CDR2 is YFSETQ. CDR3 DNA: TGCGCCAGCAGCGCAACAGGGGAAAACACCGGGGAGCTGTTTTTT. It encodes CASSATGENTGELFF. The complete variable domain, with remaining parts taken from reference TRBV5-1 and TRBJ2-2, reads KAGVTQTPRYLIKTRGQQVTLSCSPISGHRSVSWYQQTPGQGLQFLFEYFSETQRNKGNFPGRFSGRQFSNSRSEMNVSTLELGDSALYLCASSATGENTGELFFGEGSRLTVL.

This chain links TRBV19 with TRBJ2-4, with TRBD2 matching 9 bases. The CDR3 runs to 16 residues. Germline V CDR1 and CDR2: LNHDA, SQIVND (reference sequence). The V segment lost 4 bases and the J segment 0 bases; nucleotides outside the gene matches: 4. The CDR3 region has the DNA TGTGCCAGTAGTACATCTAGCGGGGTAGCCAAAAACATTCAGTACTTC. Protein: CASSTSSGVAKNIQYF.

This chain links TRBV10-3 with TRBJ1-2, with 9 bases matching TRBD1. CDR3 length: 15 amino acids. The V gene end was trimmed by 0 bases and the J gene end by 4 bases; junction bases not matched to a gene: 3. The germline V gene encodes CDR1 ENHRY and CDR2 SYGVKD. The CDR3 nucleotides are TGTGCCATCAGTGAGTCTCGGACAGGGGTCTATGGCTACACCTTC. Translating it yields CAISESRTGVYGYTF.

The sample holds a few counts of this clone. The chain links TRBV2 to TRBJ2-3, with TRBD2 as a possible D gene (6 bases). The CDR3 sequence is 16 residues long. Trimming removed 8 bases at V and 2 bases at J, with 20 bases between. Germline lookup yields CDR1 SNHLY and CDR2 FYNNEI. The CDR3 nucleotides are TGTGCCAGCCAATCGCTAGACCCTAGCGACACAGATACGCAGTATTTT. This gives the protein CASQSLDPSDTDTQYF.

This clone was found once. The J gene is TRBJ2-7, the V gene TRBV28, with 9 bases that match TRBD2. Germline CDR1 reads MDHEN; CDR2 reads SYDVKM. The ends lost 5 bases at V and 6 bases at J; junction bases unmatched: 17. This CDR3 contains 17 residues. CDR3 protein: CASSPLEPSGKNPEQYF. CDR3 sequence (DNA): TGTGCCAGCAGTCCTCTCGAACCTAGCGGGAAAAACCCCGAGCAGTACTTC.

CDR3 protein: CASSFMNTGELFF. CDR3 bases: TGTGCCAGCAGCTTTATGAACACCGGGGAGCTGTTTTTT. The J gene is TRBJ2-2, the V gene TRBV5-4, with D uncertain. The CDR3 runs to 13 residues. CDR1 SGHNT and CDR2 YYREEE come from the germline V gene (reference sequence). The V end was cut by 2 bases, the J end by 1 base, with 3 bases between.

J is TRBJ1-2 and V is TRBV27, with D possibly matching TRBD1 (5 bases). The germline gives CDR1 MNHEY, CDR2 SMNVEV (reference sequence). The V and J ends lost 6 bases and 4 bases respectively, with 12 bases between them. This CDR3 spans 13 amino acids. The CDR3 bases are TGTGCCAGCAGCCCAGGGTCTTCCTATGGCTACACCTTC. Its protein product is CASSPGSSYGYTF.

This rearrangement joins TRBV9 to TRBJ1-1; TRBD1 agrees at 7 bases. CDR3 length: 16 residues. CDR1 is SGDLS, CDR2 YYNGEE, per germline. J gave up 0 bases and V 3 bases, and 8 bases lay outside the gene matches. CDR3 nucleotides: TGTGCCAGCAGCGGCCCCGACAGGGATATGAACACTGAAGCTTTCTTT. This encodes CASSGPDRDMNTEAFF.

This clone has just one count. The chain employs TRBV25-1 and TRBJ1-1; a weak D match, TRBD1 (6 bases). This CDR3 spans 13 amino acids. Trimming cost V 6 bases and J 5 bases, with 13 bases left between them. Germline V gene sequence: CDR1 MGHDK, CDR2 SYGVNS. Here the CDR3 DNA reads TGTGCCAGCAGACCTCAGGGGAAAACTGAAGCTTTCTTT. Amino acid sequence: CASRPQGKTEAFF.

This clone showed up just once. The chain recombines TRBV7-9 with TRBJ1-2; D ambiguous. V was pared by 1 base and J by 2 bases, with 5 bases between. In germline, CDR1 is SEHNR, CDR2 FQNEAQ (reference sequence). The CDR3 loop spans 13 amino acids. CDR3 amino acids: CASSLGVNYGYTF. CDR3 DNA sequence: TGTGCCAGCAGCTTAGGCGTAAACTATGGCTACACCTTC.

This chain uses TRBV10-3 with TRBJ2-7, with TRBD2 matching 11 bases. The germline V gene encodes CDR1 ENHRY and CDR2 SYGVKD. V dropped 6 bases and J dropped 4; count of bases not matched to a gene: 2. CDR3 size: 13 residues. The CDR3 loop reads CAISRTSGYEQYF. CDR3 nucleotide sequence: TGTGCCATCAGCCGGACTAGCGGGTACGAGCAGTACTTC.

The chain has TRBV5-1 and TRBJ2-1; the D is unclear. This CDR3 is 15 amino acids long. Germline V gene data show CDR1 as SGHRS and CDR2 as YFSETQ. V lost 6 bases and J 4 bases, leaving 17 bases between the germline ends. The CDR3 coding sequence is TGCGCCAGCACCGTCTTGCCTGCAGATTACAATGAGCAGTTCTTC. Translation gives CASTVLPADYNEQFF. The full variable domain, in which reference TRBV5-1 and TRBJ2-1 provide the parts outside the CDR3, is KAGVTQTPRYLIKTRGQQVTLSCSPISGHRSVSWYQQTPGQGLQFLFEYFSETQRNKGNFPGRFSGRQFSNSRSEMNVSTLELGDSALYLCASTVLPADYNEQFFGPGTRLTVL.